The rows below give T cell receptor beta chains drawn from one sample of a study of a mutant IDH1 vaccine in newly diagnosed glioma. TCRdb's table, derived via immunoSEQ multiplex PCR, lists solely in-frame clones and lacks some. The sample contains tens of thousands of clones, 84% of which appear only once. No antigen is known for these receptors. The source material was PBMCs, sampled from a glioma patient whose treatment included an IDH1 peptide vaccine. Receptors were obtained from a middle-aged man with glioma. CDR3s include the opening cysteine and the closing phenylalanine or tryptophan. Each record gives: V gene, J gene, D gene, clone size, CDR3 DNA, CDR3 protein. D genes are given only for firm matches. Some rows have no size entry. The others give once, few or many, or a class for an expanded clone.

>TRBV19|TRBJ1-1|-|-
TGTGCCAGTACCCCCCAGGCATTTGGGCACACTGAAGCTTTCTTT
CASTPQAFGHTEAFF
>TRBV10-3|TRBJ2-7|-|-
TGTGCCATCAGTGGAAGCCTACCGCGGGATGGGGACGAGCAGTACTTC
CAISGSLPRDGDEQYF
>TRBV7-2|TRBJ1-2|TRBD1|-
TGTGCCAGCAGCCCTAGTCTCGACAGGGCACTCTATGGCTACACCTTC
CASSPSLDRALYGYTF
>TRBV6-4|TRBJ2-3|-|-
TGTGCCAGCAGTAAGGGCGAGGGGACAGATACGCAGTATTTT
CASSKGEGTDTQYF
>TRBV27|TRBJ1-2|TRBD1|-
TGTGCCAGCAGCCGACAAACCGGGACAGTCATGGGTGGCTACACCTTC
CASSRQTGTVMGGYTF
>TRBV6-4|TRBJ2-2|-|few
TGTGCCAGCAGAACAACGGCTTTGAACACCGGGGAGCTGTTTTTT
CASRTTALNTGELFF
>TRBV5-1|TRBJ2-7|-|once
TGCGCCAGCAGCTTAAGCCCCCTCCCCTACGAGCAGTACTTC
CASSLSPLPYEQYF
>TRBV6-1|TRBJ2-5|-|-
TGTGCCAGCAGTGTTATGAGGAGAGAGACCCAGTACTTC
CASSVMRRETQYF
>TRBV5-1|TRBJ2-7|-|-
TGCGCCAGCAGTTTTGACGGATCCTACGAGCAGTACTTC
CASSFDGSYEQYF
>TRBV27|TRBJ2-7|TRBD1|-
TGTGCCAGCAAACCGGGACAGCTCTCCTACGAGCAGTACTTC
CASKPGQLSYEQYF
>TRBV6-4|TRBJ1-5|-|-
TGTGCCAGCAGTGACACGCATAGCAATCAGCCCCAGCATTTT
CASSDTHSNQPQHF
>TRBV28|TRBJ1-5|-|-
TGTGCCAGCATGTATTATGGGAGAAATCAGCCCCAGCATTTT
CASMYYGRNQPQHF
>TRBV15|TRBJ1-1|-|-
TGTGCCACCAGCAGAGATTATAGCGACACTGAAGCTTTCTTT
CATSRDYSDTEAFF
>TRBV7-9|TRBJ1-2|TRBD1|once
TGTGCCAGCAGCACCGGGACAGGGGTAATGCGCTACACCTTC
CASSTGTGVMRYTF
>TRBV10-3|TRBJ1-1|TRBD1|-
TGTGCCATCAGTGAGCCGGGACAGCTGAACACTGAAGCTTTCTTT
CAISEPGQLNTEAFF
>TRBV5-5|TRBJ1-1|TRBD1|-
TGTGCCAGCAGCTGGGGACAGGCTGGCACTGAAGCTTTCTTT
CASSWGQAGTEAFF
>TRBV5-8|TRBJ2-3|-|few
TGTGCCAGCAGCCTTAGGCCCTACACAGATACGCAGTATTTT
CASSLRPYTDTQYF
>TRBV5-6|TRBJ2-3|-|once
TGTGCCAGCAGCCCGATAGAATCCGAAGATACGCAGTATTTT
CASSPIESEDTQYF
>TRBV5-1|TRBJ1-1|-|-
TGCGCCAGCAGCTTGGGGGGTCGGACAGAAGCTTTCTTT
CASSLGGRTEAFF
>TRBV7-7|TRBJ2-5|-|-
TGTGCTAGCAGCTCTGGCTTGACGGAGACCCAGTACTTC
CASSSGLTETQYF
>TRBV9|TRBJ2-7|TRBD1|-
TGTGCCAGCAGCAGACCGGGGACAGGGGGCAACGAGCAGTACTTC
CASSRPGTGGNEQYF
>TRBV21-1|TRBJ2-3|-|-
TGTGCCAGCAGCAAAGAAGGCAGGGAGGCAGATACGCAGTATTTT
CASSKEGREADTQYF
>TRBV2|TRBJ1-1|-|-
TGTGCCAGCAGCGCGGGGAGGGGCACTGAAGCTTTCTTT
CASSAGRGTEAFF
>TRBV27|TRBJ1-2|-|-
TGTGCCAGCAGTTTATCGATGGGGGACCGTGGCTACACCTTC
CASSLSMGDRGYTF
>TRBV2|TRBJ1-2|-|-
TGTGCCATCCAGGGGCTAGGCTATGGCTACACCTTC
CAIQGLGYGYTF
>TRBV9|TRBJ2-1|TRBD1|-
TGTGCCAGCAGCGCCGGGACAGGGGGGAATGAGCAGTTCTTC
CASSAGTGGNEQFF
>TRBV28|TRBJ2-7|-|-
TGTGCCGGCAGTTTAACAGGGTCCGGGCAGTACTTC
CAGSLTGSGQYF
>TRBV6-5|TRBJ2-7|-|-
TGTGCCAGCAGCCCCCGAGACAGCTTTTACGAGCAGTACTTC
CASSPRDSFYEQYF
>TRBV5-6|TRBJ1-3|-|-
TGTGCCAGCAGCCTCCGGGGGCCTGGAAACACCATATATTTT
CASSLRGPGNTIYF
>TRBV7-6|TRBJ2-3|TRBD2|-
TGTGCCAGCAGCTTAGCGGCGGGGGCAGATACGCAGTATTTT
CASSLAAGADTQYF
>TRBV15|TRBJ1-4|TRBD1|-
TGTGCCACCAGCAGAGCCGACAGGGTAGGGGAAAAACTGTTTTTT
CATSRADRVGEKLFF
>TRBV27|TRBJ2-5|-|-
TGTGCCAGCAGTTTAGGGGAGACCCAGTACTTC
CASSLGETQYF
>TRBV5-1|TRBJ1-1|-|once
TGCGCCAGCAGCTTGAGGGGGGGGACTGAAGCTTTCTTT
CASSLRGGTEAFF
>TRBV19|TRBJ2-3|-|-
TGTGCCAGTAGTCAACCCCCCTTGGGGAATACGCAGTATTTT
CASSQPPLGNTQYF
>TRBV27|TRBJ1-1|-|-
TGTGCCAGCAGTTTACGAAGGGCCACTGAAGCTTTCTTT
CASSLRRATEAFF
>TRBV18|TRBJ2-1|-|once
TGTGCCAGCTCACCGCTTGTAGATAGGACTGTGCAGTTCTTC
CASSPLVDRTVQFF
>TRBV2|TRBJ2-4|-|-
TGTGCCAGCAGTGACAGGGCCCCGCTTATAGCCAAAAACATTCAGTACTTC
CASSDRAPLIAKNIQYF
>TRBV29-1|TRBJ2-1|-|-
TGCAGCGTTCAGCCCGCAGACAATGAGCAGTTCTTC
CSVQPADNEQFF
>TRBV6-5|TRBJ1-1|-|-
TGTGCCAGCACCCTGGGGGGGGCGGCTTTCTTT
CASTLGGAAFF
>TRBV7-2|TRBJ1-5|-|-
TGTGCCAGCAGCCAAATACGGGGGGTATCTCAGCATTTT
CASSQIRGVSQHF
>TRBV28|TRBJ1-3|-|once
TGTGCCAGCAGTTTTAAGGGTTTAGGCACCATATATTTT
CASSFKGLGTIYF
>TRBV2|TRBJ1-4|-|-
TGTGCCAGCAGCCCGTTAGGAAAACTGTTTTTT
CASSPLGKLFF
>TRBV10-3|TRBJ1-1|-|-
TGTGCCATCAGTGGCGGGGCTGAAGCTTTCTTT
CAISGGAEAFF
>TRBV4-2|TRBJ2-7|TRBD2|-
TGTGCCAGCAGCCAAGAGTGGGAGGGCCATTACGAGCAGTACTTC
CASSQEWEGHYEQYF
>TRBV20-1|TRBJ1-1|-|-
TGCAGTGCTCAACCGTACACTGAAGCTTTCTTT
CSAQPYTEAFF
>TRBV9|TRBJ2-7|TRBD1|-
TGTGCCAGCAGCGTGGGACAGTCCTACGAGCAGTACTTC
CASSVGQSYEQYF
>TRBV5-1|TRBJ2-1|-|-
TGCGCCAGCAGCTTGGGAGGGAAGTACAATGAGCAGTTCTTC
CASSLGGKYNEQFF